These T cell receptor beta chains were read from a single sample in a study of Ad26.COV2.S vaccination and SARS-CoV-2 variants. Using immunoSEQ multiplex PCR, the repertoire was profiled, and TCRdb retains in-frame clones only, with some absent. The table records roughly 420,000 clones, approximately 88% of them present only once. This material consisted of peripheral blood, taken in a trial of Ad26.COV2.S vaccine versus placebo. These receptors all stem from a person between 18 and 59 years old who received the Ad26.COV2.S COVID-19 vaccine or a placebo. CDR3s include the opening cysteine and the closing phenylalanine or tryptophan. D genes are given only for firm matches. Rows give clone size only sometimes, using once, few, many, or a class for an expanded clone.

TRBV3-1/TRBV3-2	TRBD2	TRBJ2-1	17	-	TGTGCCAGCAGCCAAGACCTGGCTAGCGGGACGTACAATGAGCAGTTCTTC	CASSQDLASGTYNEQFF
TRBV7-2	TRBD1	TRBJ2-7	14	-	TGTGCCAGCAGCTTCGACAGGGTGGGATACGAGCAGTACTTC	CASSFDRVGYEQYF
TRBV30	-	TRBJ2-1	15	-	TGTGCCTGGAGACCAGACAGGTTGGTCTACAATGAGCAGTTCTTC	CAWRPDRLVYNEQFF
TRBV29-1	-	TRBJ1-2	16	-	TGCAGCGTTAGTGAGGATGATAGGACAGCGCTTTGGGGCTACACCTTC	CSVSEDDRTALWGYTF
TRBV12-5	-	TRBJ2-5	13	-	TGTGCTAGTGGTTTGAGGTTAGGGGAGACCCAGTACTTC	CASGLRLGETQYF
TRBV2	TRBD1	TRBJ1-2	14	-	TGTGCCAGCAGCGCCCGGGACAGGGGGGATGGCTACACCTTC	CASSARDRGDGYTF
TRBV4-3	-	TRBJ1-2	16	-	TGCGCCAGCAGCCAAGATCGGCAGCCCGGCAGCTATGGCTACACCTTC	CASSQDRQPGSYGYTF
TRBV18	-	TRBJ2-6	16	-	TGTGCCAGCTCACCCCAGGGGATCTCTGGGGCCAACGTCCTGACTTTC	CASSPQGISGANVLTF
TRBV5-1	TRBD2	TRBJ2-7	14	-	TGCGCCAGCAGCCCCACGGGCGGGGGCTACGAGCAGTACTTC	CASSPTGGGYEQYF
TRBV6-2/TRBV6-3	TRBD2	TRBJ2-4	16	-	TGTGCCAGCAGTTACTCGACCCGGGGGGGCACCCACATTCAGTACTTC	CASSYSTRGGTHIQYF
TRBV12-3/TRBV12-4	-	TRBJ2-7	12	medium-sized	TGTGCCAGCAGTCCCAACCCATACGAGCAGTACTTC	CASSPNPYEQYF
TRBV30	-	TRBJ2-5	13	-	TGTGCCTGGAGTGTACAAACGGTAGAGACCCAGTACTTC	CAWSVQTVETQYF
TRBV6-5	TRBD1	TRBJ1-5	14	-	TGTGCCAGCAGTTGGGGACAGGGAAATCAGCCCCAGCATTTT	CASSWGQGNQPQHF
TRBV11-2	-	TRBJ1-2	15	-	TGTGCCAGCAGCTTAGATGGGGGGGCCCTAAGGGGCTACACCTTC	CASSLDGGALRGYTF
TRBV5-5	-	TRBJ1-5	14	-	TGTGCCAGCAGCTTGTCAGGGGAGGGTCAGCCCCAGCATTTT	CASSLSGEGQPQHF
TRBV5-1	-	TRBJ2-7	14	-	TGCGCCAGCAGCTTGGCTATACAGGGCAGCGAGCAGTACTTC	CASSLAIQGSEQYF
TRBV9	TRBD1	TRBJ2-1	15	-	TGTGCCAGCAGCGGGGGACAGGCCTCCTACAATGAGCAGTTCTTC	CASSGGQASYNEQFF
TRBV7-2	-	TRBJ1-2	17	-	TGTGCCAGCAGCTTGGAACCGGGGGTTGGAGCTTCCTATGGCTACACCTTC	CASSLEPGVGASYGYTF
TRBV6-6	-	TRBJ2-7	13	-	TGTGCCAGCAGTACAGCCCTGATCTACGAGCAGTACTTC	CASSTALIYEQYF
TRBV6-1	-	TRBJ1-4	17	-	TGTGCCAGCAGTGAAGGCTCAGGGCACACAACTAATGAAAAACTGTTTTTT	CASSEGSGHTTNEKLFF
TRBV6-2/TRBV6-3	TRBD1	TRBJ1-5	16	-	TGTGCCAGCAGTTACATCCAGGGGGCGGGCAATCAGCCCCAGCATTTT	CASSYIQGAGNQPQHF
TRBV18	TRBD2	TRBJ2-2	18	-	TGTGCCAGCTCACCAGGGCAGCTGTCTAGCGGAATCACCGGGGAGCTGTTTTTT	CASSPGQLSSGITGELFF
TRBV5-6	-	TRBJ2-7	16	-	TGTGCCAGCAGCTCAAGAGGGGAGAGGGTTGTGGACGAGCAGTACTTC	CASSSRGERVVDEQYF
TRBV7-9	TRBD1	TRBJ1-4	14	once	TGTGCCAGCAGCTCGGACAGGGGAGCTGAAAAACTGTTTTTT	CASSSDRGAEKLFF
TRBV7-9	-	TRBJ1-1	14	-	TGTGCCAGCAGCTTAGACTGGGCAGTCGCTGAAGCTTTCTTT	CASSLDWAVAEAFF
TRBV27	-	TRBJ1-1	13	-	TGTGCCAGCAGTTTTAAGAGGCAGCACGAAGCTTTCTTT	CASSFKRQHEAFF
TRBV12-3/TRBV12-4	-	TRBJ2-7	12	-	TGTGCCAGCAGTTCCCGGGCTTACGAGCAGTACTTC	CASSSRAYEQYF
TRBV3-1/TRBV3-2	-	TRBJ2-1	14	-	TGTGCCAGCAGCCAAGGTGACTCGTACAATGAGCAGTTCTTC	CASSQGDSYNEQFF
TRBV4-1	TRBD1	TRBJ2-7	17	-	TGCGCCAGCAGCCCACTGGGACAGGGCGTACTCTACTACGAGCAGTACTTC	CASSPLGQGVLYYEQYF
TRBV12-1	-	TRBJ1-3	15	-	TGTGCCAGCAGCTTAGGGACAGAAGCTGGAAACACCATATATTTT	CASSLGTEAGNTIYF
TRBV30	TRBD1	TRBJ1-2	16	-	TGTGCCTGGAGTGAGGGACAGGGAACTTCTAACTATGGCTACACCTTC	CAWSEGQGTSNYGYTF
TRBV5-1	TRBD1	TRBJ1-6	14	-	TGCGCCAGCAGTCGGGACAGGGTCAGCTCACCCCTCCACTTT	CASSRDRVSSPLHF
TRBV21-1	-	TRBJ1-6	16	-	TGTGCCAGCAGCAAAGAAGTATGGACCTCGAATTCACCCCTCCACTTT	CASSKEVWTSNSPLHF
TRBV3-1/TRBV3-2	-	TRBJ2-3	14	-	TGTGCCAGCAGTCTCCGGCCGGCCACAGATACGCAGTATTTT	CASSLRPATDTQYF
TRBV6-2/TRBV6-3	-	TRBJ1-5	15	-	TGTGCCAGCAGTTCCTTTCGGGACAGCAATCAGCCCCAGCATTTT	CASSSFRDSNQPQHF
TRBV7-8	TRBD2	TRBJ2-1	17	few	TGTGCCAGCAGCTTAGTAGTTGCGGGGGGATCCTACAATGAGCAGTTCTTC	CASSLVVAGGSYNEQFF
TRBV11-2	-	TRBJ2-1	14	-	TGTGCCAGCGCAATGAGTGGATCCTACAATGAGCAGTTCTTC	CASAMSGSYNEQFF
TRBV30	-	TRBJ1-5	13	-	TGTGCCTGGAGTCCCGGGACTCGGAAGCCCCAGCATTTT	CAWSPGTRKPQHF
TRBV19	-	TRBJ1-5	15	-	TGTGCCAGTAGTATAGTTCCGGCGGGCAATCAGCCCCAGCATTTT	CASSIVPAGNQPQHF